This TCR beta chain is drawn from a study of shared clonotypes between healthy human individuals (dated by TCRdb to about 2020). About the investigation overall: The cohort included three men and a couple of women between 18 and 49 years of age. Per donor, three plates each were used for CD4 naive and CD4 memory, two for CD8 naive, and one for CD8 memory. Leukapheresis yielded between about 0.8 and 8.9 billion PBMCs per donor. Different laboratories and diverse techniques were used to prepare libraries and sequence TCR repertoires, to increase sequencing depth and limit assay-specific biases. The study deeply sequenced blood TCR repertoires of 5 or 6 healthy adults to estimate repertoire size and the extent of clonotype sharing between individuals.

TCR CDR3 regions were amplified from genomic DNA by multiplex PCR using the deep immunoSEQ assay. Extracted genomic DNA from each cell subset was distributed evenly across all wells of several immunoSEQ 96-well plates, and each plate was treated as a replicate. For sorted subsets, each replicate PCR was loaded with 200 ng genomic DNA, equivalent to 25,000 to 35,000 T cell genomes. Purified libraries were measured with a Qubit 3.0 fluorometer, size-checked on a Bioanalyzer 2100, and measured again with the KAPA Library Quantification kit. Each immunoSEQ 96-well plate was sequenced on its own single-read 150-cycle Illumina NextSeq 550 flow cell. The source study handled its data this way. The immunoSEQ output contained only junctional sequences without quality scores, so filtering could not match that applied to full-length reads. Sequences were annotated with PyIR, a Python wrapper for IgBLAST v1.9, and V/J genes and CDR3 were assigned using IMGT germline references. Reads were removed for weak V/J assignments (E-value above 1e-6), missing CDR3, stop codons, out-of-frame junctions, or ambiguous translated residues. V3J clonotypes were defined as sequences sharing the same inferred V gene, J gene, and CDR3 amino acid sequence. Percentage overlap between repertoires was computed as shared unique clonotypes divided by the size of the smaller repertoire. Repertoire richness was assessed with RTK rarefaction, the Chao1 estimator, and Recon v2.1 estimates of unobserved clonotypes. OLGA was used to compute generation probabilities for all TCRbeta clonotypes that the gDNA method yielded from a few donors. Imported from immuneACCESS, the table was reduced by TCRdb to in-frame sequences with V and J called. These copies leave out some clones; in studies compared against another copy, an unresolved V gene accounts for under half, and the cause of the remainder is not known. That table furnishes V, J and clone size, whereas the DNA furnished D and trimming. A total of about 2 million clones appear in this sample, roughly 94% of them only once. The biggest ten clones account for around 1% of the sample.

General conclusions and limits of the study: Naive subsets generally had larger estimated clonotype richness than memory subsets did. Even with the large sequencing depth, rarefaction of the sorted-subset datasets indicated that sequencing was incomplete. Pairwise subsampling indicated that sequencing depth was expected to affect the degree of clonotype sharing among donors. About 5% of naive CD4, 3.5% of naive CD8, around 2.3% of memory CD4, and about 0.4% of memory CD8 clonotypes were shared across a few donors. Compared with non-shared clonotypes, the clonotypes found in all four sorted-subset donors had higher generation probabilities. The small number of donors limited the genetic and exposure-history diversity represented. Sampling was restricted to blood, and TCR repertoires in tissues likely differ from the TCR repertoires found in blood.

A note on this clone: It has no known antigen specificity. No base-level quality is on record; no much larger clone is a single base apart.

The CDR3 spans 14 residues, from the cysteine through the phenylalanine. The only DNA kept is the CDR3, 42 bases in frame from the first base. Between the V and J ends, shortened by 3 bases and 5 bases respectively, the junction contains 13 bases. CDR1 and CDR2, looked up from the germline V gene (reference sequence), are MNHNY and SVGAGI. CD8 naive samples consisted of CD45RO-negative cells that were positively selected for CCR7, yielding a CD45RA+CCR7+ population without TemRA cells. The donors were healthy, HIV-negative adults who had no recently reported acute infections or vaccinations. Only Caucasian adults living in Nashville, Tennessee, USA were represented among the donors. Blood was obtained by leukapheresis, after which PBMCs were separated by Ficoll-Histopaque density gradient centrifugation and cryopreserved in liquid nitrogen vapor phase. Analytical flow cytometry was used to check the purity and quantity of each magnetically sorted T cell population. From each sorted fraction, genomic DNA was isolated and quantified by UV absorbance on a Nanodrop 2000c.

Sequenced material: naive CD8+ T cells sorted from blood. What this sample's cell subset or site label stands for: CD45RA+CCR7+. The sequence is built from TRBV6-6 and TRBJ1-1; D gene: possibly TRBD1, on 5 matching bases. This clonotype originated in a man in his late teens or twenties in good health. The CDR3 region: CASSYSQGKTEAFF. The nucleotides are TGTGCCAGCAGTTATTCCCAGGGAAAGACTGAAGCTTTCTTT.